Each of the 14 T cell receptor beta chains below was sequenced from the same sample in a study of T-cell reconstitution after alpha-beta-depleted transplantation in children (dated by TCRdb to 2016 to 2017). The sample's treatment or condition, from its label and the paper: allogeneic hematopoietic cell transplantation with graft depleted of TCRalphabeta T cells and CD19 B cells. Library prep was done by PCR. Data came from an Illumina HiSeq 2500. TCR libraries were prepared with molecular barcoding, using unique molecular identifiers to normalize TCRbeta repertoire quantification. TCRdb reprocessing: public reads trimmed at Q25 with fastp, clones called with MiXCR, in-frame beta chains kept. CDR3 protein sequences are deduplicated, and each keeps its most common genes and DNA. Present in this sample are 600,000 or so distinct CDR3 sequences, about 21% of which were seen just once. The ten largest clones capture 13% to 15% of the sample.

The sequencing used PBMCs, mostly from graft donor cells, collected 360 days after TCRalphabeta/CD19-depleted stem cell transplant. These receptors were collected from a boy less than two years old who had a stem cell transplant for acute myeloid leukemia, so the T cells may come from the graft donor.

This clonotype was seen many times. The rearrangement uses TRBV20-1 and TRBJ2-1, with D perhaps matching TRBD1 or TRBD2 (5 bases each). V lost 3 bases and J lost 3, with 15 bases in between. The CDR3 totals 15 residues. Germline CDR1 and CDR2: DFQATT and SNEGSKA (reference sequence). The CDR3 region has the DNA TGCAGTGCTAGCCACCGGGACGGGATCTACAATGAGCAGTTCTTC. Its protein is CSASHRDGIYNEQFF.

This clonotype came up once. The CDR3 reads CAFSKGTGGYGGSYNEQFF. CDR3 coding DNA: TGTGCCTTCTCGAAAGGGACAGGGGGCTATGGGGGCTCCTACAATGAGCAGTTCTTC. The chain uses TRBV12-3 or TRBV12-4 and TRBJ2-1, with 12 bases that match TRBD1. Losses at the gene ends were 11 bases for V and 0 bases for J; bases not matched to a gene: 17. The CDR3 spans 19 residues.

The genes are TRBV20-1 and TRBJ2-7; 7 positions match TRBD1. Germline V CDR1 and CDR2: DFQATT, SNEGSKA (reference sequence). The CDR3 is 14 residues long. V lost 4 bases and J lost 2; bases outside the gene matches: 8. The CDR3 DNA reads TGCAGTGCTAAGCATACGGGGACAGCCTACGAGCAGTACGTC. As protein: CSAKHTGTAYEQYV.

The V call is TRBV4-3, the J call TRBJ2-5, with D possibly being TRBD1 or TRBD2 (5 bases each). The V gene's germline CDR1 is LGHNA and CDR2 YSLEER. CDR3 length: 15 amino acids. V was pared by 1 base and J by 5 bases, with 14 bases between. For the CDR3, the DNA is TGCGCCAGCAGCCAAGGAGGGGTCCAAGGGGAGACCCAGTACTTC. Encoded protein: CASSQGGVQGETQYF.

This chain links TRBV25-1 with TRBJ2-7, with 13 positions matching TRBD2. This CDR3 is built from 15 residues. Germline trimming cut 7 bases from V and 3 bases from J; bases unmatched to any gene: 6. CDR1 and CDR2 (germline): MGHDK, SYGVNS. CDR3 coding DNA: TGTGCCAGCAAGTATGGGACTAGCGGGATCTACGAGCAGTACTTC. Encoded protein: CASKYGTSGIYEQYF.

This clonotype came up many times. The chain has TRBV25-1 and TRBJ1-2; TRBD1 agrees at 10 bases. The ends lost 3 bases at V and 7 bases at J; junction bases unmatched: 2. Germline V CDR1 and CDR2: MGHDK, SYGVNS. This CDR3 is built from 13 residues. CDR3 in DNA: TGTGCCAGCAGTGACCGGACAGGGGGTGGCTACACCTTC. Translated: CASSDRTGGGYTF.

The genes are TRBV29-1 and TRBJ2-1, with D maybe TRBD2 (7 bases). V shed 4 bases and J shed 9 bases, with 19 bases lying between them. Germline V gives CDR1 SQVTM, CDR2 ANQGSEA. The CDR3 covers 14 residues. In nucleotides, the CDR3 is TGCAGCGTTGGGTGGGGGGGCGGTGGCGGTGAGCAGTTCTTC. Its translation: CSVGWGGGGGEQFF.

This clonotype was seen at least ten times. The chain is built from TRBV11-2 and TRBJ2-1, with D perhaps matching TRBD1 (6 bases). The CDR3 spans 15 residues. Germline V gene lookup returns CDR1 SGHAT and CDR2 FQNNGV. Deletions cut 2 bases from V and 5 bases from J, with 13 bases between. In DNA form, the CDR3 reads TGTGCCAGCAGCTTAAGAACAGGGATCCACAATGAGCAGTTCTTC. Translating gives CASSLRTGIHNEQFF.

The J gene is TRBJ2-1, the V gene TRBV6-2 or TRBV6-3; D gene unclear. Germline V gene data show CDR1 as MNHEY and CDR2 as SVGEGT. Deletions cut 1 base from V and 10 bases from J, with 11 bases between. The CDR3 sequence is 13 residues long. The CDR3 reads CASSYYKRVEQFF. CDR3 nucleotide sequence: TGTGCCAGCAGTTACTATAAGCGTGTGGAGCAGTTCTTC.

This clonotype was recorded at least ten times. V usage is TRBV27 and J usage is TRBJ2-1; D perhaps matches TRBD1 (6 bases). Looked up from germline, CDR1 is MNHEY and CDR2 is SMNVEV (reference sequence). V shed 6 bases and J shed 2 bases, with 17 bases lying between them. This CDR3 is 16 amino acids long. The CDR3 nucleotides read TGTGCCAGCAGCTCCAGGGGTGGGGACGCCTACAATGAGCAGTTCTTC. Translation gives CASSSRGGDAYNEQFF.

Many counts were recorded for this clonotype. The V gene is TRBV6-5, the J gene TRBJ2-1; 12 bases agree with TRBD2. The germline gives CDR1 MNHEY, CDR2 SVGAGI. J was trimmed by 4 bases and V by 2 bases; bases with no gene match: 9. The CDR3 is made up of 18 amino acids. The CDR3 coding sequence is TGTGCCAGCAGTTACCGGCCTAGCGGGGGGGCTGATTACAATGAGCAGTTCTTC. It is translated as CASSYRPSGGADYNEQFF.

The V call is TRBV20-1, the J call TRBJ2-3, with 8 bases lining up with TRBD2. In germline, CDR1 is DFQATT, CDR2 SNEGSKA (reference sequence). V shed 3 bases, J shed 5 bases, and the junction held 7 bases outside the gene matches. This CDR3 contains 14 residues. CDR3 residues: CSASGSGVEDTQYF. The DNA for the CDR3 is TGCAGTGCTAGCGGTAGCGGGGTGGAAGATACGCAGTATTTT.

This clonotype turned up a few times. CDR3 DNA sequence: TGCAGTGCTAGAGGAGGGGTAGCCGGCACAGATACGCAGTATTTT. It encodes CSARGGVAGTDTQYF. V is TRBV20-1 and J is TRBJ2-3; the D call may be TRBD1 or TRBD2 (5 bases each). The CDR3 totals 15 residues. The germline gives CDR1 DFQATT, CDR2 SNEGSKA (reference sequence). Trimming cost V 1 base and J 1 base, with 12 bases left between them.

This clonotype was seen ten or more times. CDR3 loop: CAISGDRTGPANYGYTF. CDR3 bases: TGTGCCATCAGTGGGGATCGGACAGGCCCAGCTAACTATGGCTACACCTTC. The chain has TRBV10-3 and TRBJ1-2; TRBD1 agrees at 7 bases. The CDR3 extends over 17 amino acids. V lost 4 bases, J lost 0 bases, and 11 bases stayed unmatched. Looked up from germline, CDR1 is ENHRY and CDR2 is SYGVKD.